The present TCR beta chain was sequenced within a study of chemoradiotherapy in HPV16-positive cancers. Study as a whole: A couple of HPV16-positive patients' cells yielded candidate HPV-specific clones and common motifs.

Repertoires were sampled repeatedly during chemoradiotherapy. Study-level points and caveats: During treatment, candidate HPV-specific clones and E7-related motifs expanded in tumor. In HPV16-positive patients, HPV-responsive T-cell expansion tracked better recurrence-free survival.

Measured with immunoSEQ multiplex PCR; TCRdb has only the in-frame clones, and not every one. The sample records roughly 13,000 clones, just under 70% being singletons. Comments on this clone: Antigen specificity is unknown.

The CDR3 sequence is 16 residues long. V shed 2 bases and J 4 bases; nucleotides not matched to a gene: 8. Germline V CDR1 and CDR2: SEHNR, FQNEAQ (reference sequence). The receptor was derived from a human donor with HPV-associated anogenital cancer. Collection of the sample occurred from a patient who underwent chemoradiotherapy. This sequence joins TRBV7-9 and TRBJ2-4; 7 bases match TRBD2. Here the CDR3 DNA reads TGTGCCAGCAGCTTACTCGGCCCGGGAGGAAAAAACATTCAGTACTTC. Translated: CASSLLGPGGKNIQYF.